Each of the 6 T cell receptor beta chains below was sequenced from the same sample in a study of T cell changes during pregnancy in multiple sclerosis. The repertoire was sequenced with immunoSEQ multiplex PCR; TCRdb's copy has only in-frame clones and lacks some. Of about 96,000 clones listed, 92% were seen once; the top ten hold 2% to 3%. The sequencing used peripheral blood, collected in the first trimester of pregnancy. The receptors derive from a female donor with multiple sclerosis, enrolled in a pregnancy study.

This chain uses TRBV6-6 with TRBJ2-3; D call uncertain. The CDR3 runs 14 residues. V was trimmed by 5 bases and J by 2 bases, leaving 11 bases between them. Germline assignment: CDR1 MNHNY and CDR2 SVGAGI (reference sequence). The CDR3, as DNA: TGTGCCAGCAGTACCAGAATAAACACAGATACGCAGTATTTT. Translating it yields CASSTRINTDTQYF.

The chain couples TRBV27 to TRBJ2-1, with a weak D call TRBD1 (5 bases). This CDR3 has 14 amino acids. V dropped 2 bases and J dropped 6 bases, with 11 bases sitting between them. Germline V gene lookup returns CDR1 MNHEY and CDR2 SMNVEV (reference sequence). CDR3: CASSLTPRGNEQFF. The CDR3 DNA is TGTGCCAGCAGTTTAACCCCTAGGGGCAATGAGCAGTTCTTC.

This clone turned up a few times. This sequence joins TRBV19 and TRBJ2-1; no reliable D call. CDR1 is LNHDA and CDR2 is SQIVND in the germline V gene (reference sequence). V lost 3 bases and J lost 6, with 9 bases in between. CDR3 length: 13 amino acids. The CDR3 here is CASSIPVVNEQFF. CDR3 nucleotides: TGTGCCAGTAGTATCCCCGTAGTCAATGAGCAGTTCTTC.

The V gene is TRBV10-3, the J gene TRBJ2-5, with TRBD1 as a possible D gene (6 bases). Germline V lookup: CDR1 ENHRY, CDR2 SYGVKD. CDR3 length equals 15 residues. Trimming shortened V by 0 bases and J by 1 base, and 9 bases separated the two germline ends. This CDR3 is CAISESDSPQETQYF. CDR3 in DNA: TGTGCCATCAGTGAGTCGGACAGCCCCCAAGAGACCCAGTACTTC.

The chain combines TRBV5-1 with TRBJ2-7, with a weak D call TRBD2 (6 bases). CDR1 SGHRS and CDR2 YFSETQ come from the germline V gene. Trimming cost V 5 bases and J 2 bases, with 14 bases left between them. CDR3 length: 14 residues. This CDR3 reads CASSPQRAPYEQYF. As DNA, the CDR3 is TGCGCCAGCAGTCCCCAGCGGGCCCCCTACGAGCAGTACTTC.

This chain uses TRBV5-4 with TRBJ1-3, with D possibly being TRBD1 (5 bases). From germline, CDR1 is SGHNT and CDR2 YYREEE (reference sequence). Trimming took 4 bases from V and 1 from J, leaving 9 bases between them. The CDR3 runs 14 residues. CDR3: CASSLGGSGNTIYF. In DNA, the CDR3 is TGTGCCAGCAGCCTCGGGGGTTCTGGAAACACCATATATTTT.